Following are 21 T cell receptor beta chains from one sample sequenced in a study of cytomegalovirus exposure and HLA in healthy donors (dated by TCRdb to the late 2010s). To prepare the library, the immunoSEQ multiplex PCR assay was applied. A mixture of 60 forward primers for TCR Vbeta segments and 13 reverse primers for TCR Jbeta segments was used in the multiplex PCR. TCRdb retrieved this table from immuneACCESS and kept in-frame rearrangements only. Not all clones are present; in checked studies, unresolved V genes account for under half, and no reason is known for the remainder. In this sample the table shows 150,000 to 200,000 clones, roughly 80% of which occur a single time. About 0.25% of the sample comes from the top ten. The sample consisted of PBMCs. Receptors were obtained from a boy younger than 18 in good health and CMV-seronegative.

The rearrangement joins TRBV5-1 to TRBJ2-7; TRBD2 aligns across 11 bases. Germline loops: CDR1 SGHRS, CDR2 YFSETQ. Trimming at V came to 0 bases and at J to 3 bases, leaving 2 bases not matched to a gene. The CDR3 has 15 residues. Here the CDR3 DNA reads TGCGCCAGCAGCTTGGGACTAGCGGGGCTCTACGAGCAGTACTTC. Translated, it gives CASSLGLAGLYEQYF.

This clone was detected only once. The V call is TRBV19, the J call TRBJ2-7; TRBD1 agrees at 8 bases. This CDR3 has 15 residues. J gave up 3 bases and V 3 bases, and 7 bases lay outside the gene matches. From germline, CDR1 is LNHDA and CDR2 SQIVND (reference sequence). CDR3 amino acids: CASSIPRQGFYEQYF. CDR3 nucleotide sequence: TGTGCCAGTAGTATTCCCCGACAGGGGTTCTACGAGCAGTACTTC.

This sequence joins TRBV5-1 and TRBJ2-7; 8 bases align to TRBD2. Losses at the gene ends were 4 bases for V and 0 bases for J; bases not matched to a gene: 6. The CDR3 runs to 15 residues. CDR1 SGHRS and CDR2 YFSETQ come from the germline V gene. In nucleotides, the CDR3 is TGCGCCAGCAGCGTTAGCGGGAAGAGCTCCTACGAGCAGTACTTC. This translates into CASSVSGKSSYEQYF.

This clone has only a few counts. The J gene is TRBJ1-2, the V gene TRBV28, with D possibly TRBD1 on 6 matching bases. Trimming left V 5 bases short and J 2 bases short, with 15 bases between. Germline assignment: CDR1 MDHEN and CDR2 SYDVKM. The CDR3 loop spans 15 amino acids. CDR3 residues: CASSNTGLGNYGYTF. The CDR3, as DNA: TGTGCCAGCAGTAACACAGGGCTAGGGAACTATGGCTACACCTTC.

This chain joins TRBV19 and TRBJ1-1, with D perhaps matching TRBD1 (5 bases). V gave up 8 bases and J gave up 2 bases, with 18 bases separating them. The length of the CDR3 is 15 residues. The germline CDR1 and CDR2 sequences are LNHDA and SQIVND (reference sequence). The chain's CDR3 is CASSETDLQNTEAFF. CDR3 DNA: TGTGCCAGTTCCGAGACAGACCTCCAAAACACTGAAGCTTTCTTT.

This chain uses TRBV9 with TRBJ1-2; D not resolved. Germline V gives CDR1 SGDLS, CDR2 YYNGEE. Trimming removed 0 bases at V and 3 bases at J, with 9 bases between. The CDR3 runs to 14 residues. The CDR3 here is CASSVASAHYGYTF. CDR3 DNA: TGTGCCAGCAGCGTAGCTAGTGCACACTATGGCTACACCTTC.

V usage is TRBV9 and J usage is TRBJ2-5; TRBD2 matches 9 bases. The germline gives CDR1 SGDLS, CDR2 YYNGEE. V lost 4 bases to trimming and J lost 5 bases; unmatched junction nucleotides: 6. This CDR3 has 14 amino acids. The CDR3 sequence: CASSSGGWGETQYF. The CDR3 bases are TGTGCCAGCAGCAGCGGGGGGTGGGGGGAGACCCAGTACTTC.

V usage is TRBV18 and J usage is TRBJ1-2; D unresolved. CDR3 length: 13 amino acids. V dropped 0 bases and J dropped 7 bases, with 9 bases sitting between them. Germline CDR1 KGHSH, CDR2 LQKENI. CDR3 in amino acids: CASSPPLEAGYTF. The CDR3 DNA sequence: TGTGCCAGCTCACCACCGTTGGAGGCTGGCTACACCTTC. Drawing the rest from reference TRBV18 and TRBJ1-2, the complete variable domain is NAGVMQNPRHLVRRRGQEARLRCSPMKGHSHVYWYRQLPEEGLKFMVYLQKENIIDESGMPKERFSAEFPKEGPSILRIQQVVRGDSAAYFCASSPPLEAGYTFGSGTRLTVV.

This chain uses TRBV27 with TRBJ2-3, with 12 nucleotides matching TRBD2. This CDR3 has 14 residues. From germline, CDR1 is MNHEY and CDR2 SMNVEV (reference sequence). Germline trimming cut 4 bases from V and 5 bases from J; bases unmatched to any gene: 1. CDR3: CASSWGLAGDTQYF. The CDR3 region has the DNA TGTGCCAGCAGTTGGGGACTAGCGGGAGATACGCAGTATTTT.

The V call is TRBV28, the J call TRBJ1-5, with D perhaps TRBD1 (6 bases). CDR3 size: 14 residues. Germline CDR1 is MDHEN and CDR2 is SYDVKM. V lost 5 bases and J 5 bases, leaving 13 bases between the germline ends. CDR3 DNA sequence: TGTGCCAGCAGTCATGACAGGACGTATCAGCCCCAGCATTTT. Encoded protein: CASSHDRTYQPQHF.

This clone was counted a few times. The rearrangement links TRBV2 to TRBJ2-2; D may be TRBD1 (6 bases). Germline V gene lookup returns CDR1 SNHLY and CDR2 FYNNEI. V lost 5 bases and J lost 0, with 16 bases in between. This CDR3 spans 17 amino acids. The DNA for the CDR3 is TGTGCCAGCAGTCCCCCGGTAGGACAGACGAACACCGGGGAGCTGTTTTTT. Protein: CASSPPVGQTNTGELFF.

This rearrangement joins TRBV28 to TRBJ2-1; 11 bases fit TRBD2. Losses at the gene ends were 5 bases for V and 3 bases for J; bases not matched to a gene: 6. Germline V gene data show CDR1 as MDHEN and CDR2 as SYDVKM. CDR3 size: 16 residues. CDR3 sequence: CASSRGTSGLYNEQFF. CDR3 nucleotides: TGTGCCAGCAGTCGCGGGACTAGCGGCCTCTACAATGAGCAGTTCTTC.

CDR3 DNA sequence: TGTGCCTGGAGTGTACGACTAGACCAAGAGACCCAGTACTTC. Protein product: CAWSVRLDQETQYF. The chain employs TRBV30 and TRBJ2-5, with a possible D match to TRBD2 (6 bases). This CDR3 is 14 amino acids long. CDR1 and CDR2 (germline): GTSNPN, SVGIG (reference sequence). V shed 0 bases and J shed 0 bases, with 8 bases lying between them.

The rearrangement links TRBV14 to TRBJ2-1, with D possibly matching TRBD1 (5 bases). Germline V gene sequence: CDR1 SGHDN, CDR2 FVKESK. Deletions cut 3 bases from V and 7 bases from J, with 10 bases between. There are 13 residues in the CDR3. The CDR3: CASSQGYRNEQFF. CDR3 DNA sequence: TGTGCCAGCAGCCAGGGTTACAGGAATGAGCAGTTCTTC.

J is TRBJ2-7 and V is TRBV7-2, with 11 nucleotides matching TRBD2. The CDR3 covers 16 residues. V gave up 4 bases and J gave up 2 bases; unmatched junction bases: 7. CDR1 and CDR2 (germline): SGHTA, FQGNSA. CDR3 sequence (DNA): TGTGCCAGCAGCTCCCTGACTAGCGGGACCACCTACGAGCAGTACTTC. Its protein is CASSSLTSGTTYEQYF.

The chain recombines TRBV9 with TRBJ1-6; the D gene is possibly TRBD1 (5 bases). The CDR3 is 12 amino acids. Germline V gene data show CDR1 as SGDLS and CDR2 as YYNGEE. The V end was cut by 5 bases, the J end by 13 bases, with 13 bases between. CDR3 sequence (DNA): TGTGCCAGCAGTCGGAGGGGTGCGCCCCTCCACTTT. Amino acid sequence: CASSRRGAPLHF. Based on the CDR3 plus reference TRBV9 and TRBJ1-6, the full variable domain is DSGVTQTPKHLITATGQRVTLRCSPRSGDLSVYWYQQSLDQGLQFLIQYYNGEERAKGNILERFSAQQFPDLHSELNLSSLELGDSALYFCASSRRGAPLHFGNGTRLTVT.

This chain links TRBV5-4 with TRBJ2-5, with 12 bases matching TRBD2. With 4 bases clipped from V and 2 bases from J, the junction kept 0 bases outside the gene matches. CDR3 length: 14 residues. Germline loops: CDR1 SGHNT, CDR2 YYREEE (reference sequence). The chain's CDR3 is CASSGLAGQETQYF. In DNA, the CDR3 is TGTGCCAGCAGCGGACTAGCGGGACAAGAGACCCAGTACTTC.

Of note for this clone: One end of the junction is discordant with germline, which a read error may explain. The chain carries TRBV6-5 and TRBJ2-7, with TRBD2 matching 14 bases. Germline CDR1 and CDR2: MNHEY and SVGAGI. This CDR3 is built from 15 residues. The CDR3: CARSPGTSGSKEQYF. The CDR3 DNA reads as TGTGCCCGCAGCCCCGGGACTAGCGGGAGTAAGGAGCAGTACTTC.

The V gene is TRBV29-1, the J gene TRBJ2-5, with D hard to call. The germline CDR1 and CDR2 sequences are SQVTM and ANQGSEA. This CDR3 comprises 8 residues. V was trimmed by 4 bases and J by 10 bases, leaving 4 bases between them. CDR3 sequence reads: CSVGGQYF. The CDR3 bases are TGCAGCGTTGGCGGCCAGTACTTC.

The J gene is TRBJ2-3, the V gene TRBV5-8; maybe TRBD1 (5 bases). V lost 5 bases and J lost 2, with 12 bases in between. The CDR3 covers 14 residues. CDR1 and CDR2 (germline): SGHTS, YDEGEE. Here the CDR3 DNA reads TGTGCCAGCAGAAACAGGTCTCACACAGATACGCAGTATTTT. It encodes CASRNRSHTDTQYF.

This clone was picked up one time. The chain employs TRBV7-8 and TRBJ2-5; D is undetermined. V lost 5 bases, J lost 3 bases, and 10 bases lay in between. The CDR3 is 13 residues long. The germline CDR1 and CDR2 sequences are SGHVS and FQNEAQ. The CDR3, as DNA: TGTGCCAGCAGCCCATACGTAGAAGAGACCCAGTACTTC. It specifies CASSPYVEETQYF.